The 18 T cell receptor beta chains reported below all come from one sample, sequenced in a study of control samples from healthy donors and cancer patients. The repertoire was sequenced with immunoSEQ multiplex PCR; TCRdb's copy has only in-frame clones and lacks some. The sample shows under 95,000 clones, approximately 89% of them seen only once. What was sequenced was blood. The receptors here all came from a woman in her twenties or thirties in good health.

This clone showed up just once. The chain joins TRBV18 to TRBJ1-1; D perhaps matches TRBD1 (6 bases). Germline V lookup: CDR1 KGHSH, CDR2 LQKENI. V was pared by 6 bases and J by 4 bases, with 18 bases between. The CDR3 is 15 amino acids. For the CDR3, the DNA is TGTGCCAGCTCCCTTAATGAGGGGGGGAGCACTGAAGCTTTCTTT. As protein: CASSLNEGGSTEAFF.

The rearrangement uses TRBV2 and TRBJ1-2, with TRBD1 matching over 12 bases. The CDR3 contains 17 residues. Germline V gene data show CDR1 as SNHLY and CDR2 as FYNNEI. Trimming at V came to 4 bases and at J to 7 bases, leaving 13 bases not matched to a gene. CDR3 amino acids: CASSGPGTGGANLGYTF. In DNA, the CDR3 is TGTGCCAGCAGTGGGCCCGGGACAGGGGGCGCGAACCTTGGCTACACCTTC.

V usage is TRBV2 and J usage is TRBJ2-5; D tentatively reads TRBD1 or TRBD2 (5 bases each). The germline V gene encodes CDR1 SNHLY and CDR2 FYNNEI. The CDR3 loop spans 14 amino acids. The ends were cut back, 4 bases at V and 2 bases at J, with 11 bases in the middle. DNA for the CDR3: TGTGCCAGCAGTGGTTTCGGGGCTCAAGAGACCCAGTACTTC. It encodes CASSGFGAQETQYF.

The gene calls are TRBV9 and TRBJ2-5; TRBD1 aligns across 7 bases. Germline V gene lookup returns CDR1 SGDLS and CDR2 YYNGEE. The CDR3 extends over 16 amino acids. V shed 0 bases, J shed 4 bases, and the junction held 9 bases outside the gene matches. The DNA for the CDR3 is TGTGCCAGCAGCGTAGAGGGGGCACTCTCGGGAGAGACCCAGTACTTC. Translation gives CASSVEGALSGETQYF.

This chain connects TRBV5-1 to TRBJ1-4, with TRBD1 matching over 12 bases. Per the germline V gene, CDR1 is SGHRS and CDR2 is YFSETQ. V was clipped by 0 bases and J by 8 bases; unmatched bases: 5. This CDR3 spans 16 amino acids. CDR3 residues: CASSLAGTGGGEKLFF. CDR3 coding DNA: TGCGCCAGCAGCTTGGCCGGGACAGGGGGCGGAGAAAAACTGTTTTTT. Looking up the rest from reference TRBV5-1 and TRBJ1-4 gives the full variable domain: KAGVTQTPRYLIKTRGQQVTLSCSPISGHRSVSWYQQTPGQGLQFLFEYFSETQRNKGNFPGRFSGRQFSNSRSEMNVSTLELGDSALYLCASSLAGTGGGEKLFFGSGTQLSVL.

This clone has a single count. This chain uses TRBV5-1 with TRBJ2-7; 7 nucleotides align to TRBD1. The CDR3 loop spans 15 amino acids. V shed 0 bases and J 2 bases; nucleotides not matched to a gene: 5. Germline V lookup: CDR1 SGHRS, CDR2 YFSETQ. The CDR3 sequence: CASSLGGGAPYEQYF. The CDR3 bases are TGCGCCAGCAGCTTGGGAGGGGGCGCGCCCTACGAGCAGTACTTC.

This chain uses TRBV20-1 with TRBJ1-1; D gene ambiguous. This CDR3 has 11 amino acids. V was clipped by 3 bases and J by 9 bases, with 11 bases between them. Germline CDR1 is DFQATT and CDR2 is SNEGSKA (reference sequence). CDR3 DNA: TGCAGTGCTAGTCGGGGAGCCCAAGCTTTCTTT. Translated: CSASRGAQAFF.

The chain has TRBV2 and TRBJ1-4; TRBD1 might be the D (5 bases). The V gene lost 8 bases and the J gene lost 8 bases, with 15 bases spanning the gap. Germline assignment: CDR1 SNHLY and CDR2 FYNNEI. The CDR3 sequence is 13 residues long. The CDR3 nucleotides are TGTGCCAGCGGCAGGGTGGAGAGGGAAAAACTGTTTTTT. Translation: CASGRVEREKLFF.

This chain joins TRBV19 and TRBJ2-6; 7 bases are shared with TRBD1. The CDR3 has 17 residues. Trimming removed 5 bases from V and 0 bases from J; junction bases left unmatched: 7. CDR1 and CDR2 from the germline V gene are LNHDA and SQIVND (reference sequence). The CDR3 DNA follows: TGTGCCAGTAGTGCCACAGGGGCCCCCTCTGGGGCCAACGTCCTGACTTTC. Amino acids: CASSATGAPSGANVLTF.

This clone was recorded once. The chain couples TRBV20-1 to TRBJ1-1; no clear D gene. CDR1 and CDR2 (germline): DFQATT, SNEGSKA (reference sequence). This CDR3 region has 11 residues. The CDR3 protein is CSPRGGPNAFF. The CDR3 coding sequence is TGCAGCCCGCGCGGCGGCCCTAACGCTTTCTTT.

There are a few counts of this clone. The CDR3 nucleotides read TGTGCCAGCAGCCTTCCCCCCGGACAGGGCAGCTACACCTTC. Encoded protein: CASSLPPGQGSYTF. The rearrangement joins TRBV28 to TRBJ1-2; 8 positions agree with TRBD1. CDR3 length: 14 residues. With 6 bases clipped from V and 9 bases from J, the junction kept 12 bases outside the gene matches. Germline CDR1 and CDR2: MDHEN and SYDVKM.

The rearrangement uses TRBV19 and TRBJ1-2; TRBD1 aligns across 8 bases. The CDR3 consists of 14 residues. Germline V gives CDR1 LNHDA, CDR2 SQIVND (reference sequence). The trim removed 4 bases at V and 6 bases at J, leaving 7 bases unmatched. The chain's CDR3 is CASSTRTGRDGYTF. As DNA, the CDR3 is TGTGCCAGTAGTACCCGGACAGGGCGGGATGGCTACACCTTC.

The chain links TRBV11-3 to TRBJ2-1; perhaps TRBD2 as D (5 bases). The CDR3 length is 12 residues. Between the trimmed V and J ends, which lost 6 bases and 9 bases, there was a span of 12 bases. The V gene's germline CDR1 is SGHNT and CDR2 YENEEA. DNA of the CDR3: TGTGCCAGCAGATCTGGCGCGGGTGAGCAGTTCTTC. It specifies CASRSGAGEQFF. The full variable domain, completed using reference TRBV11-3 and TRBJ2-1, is EAGVVQSPRYKIIEKKQPVAFWCNPISGHNTLYWYLQNLGQGPELLIRYENEEAVDDSQLPKDRFSAERLKGVDSTLKIQPAELGDSAVYLCASRSGAGEQFFGPGTRLTVL.

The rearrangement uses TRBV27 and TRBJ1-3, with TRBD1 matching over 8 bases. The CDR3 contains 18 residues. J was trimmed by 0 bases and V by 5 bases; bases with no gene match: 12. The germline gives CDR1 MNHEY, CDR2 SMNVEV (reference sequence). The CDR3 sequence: CASSLSLDRALSGNTIYF. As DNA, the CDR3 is TGTGCCAGCAGTCTTTCCTTGGACAGGGCCCTCTCTGGAAACACCATATATTTT.

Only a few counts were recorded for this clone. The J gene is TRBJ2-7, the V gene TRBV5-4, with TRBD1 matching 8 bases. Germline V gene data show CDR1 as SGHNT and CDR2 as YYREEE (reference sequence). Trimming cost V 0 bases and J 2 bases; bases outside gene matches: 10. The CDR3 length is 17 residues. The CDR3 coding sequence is TGTGCCAGCAGCTTGGCCGTAGGACAGGGTGGAACCTACGAGCAGTACTTC. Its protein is CASSLAVGQGGTYEQYF.

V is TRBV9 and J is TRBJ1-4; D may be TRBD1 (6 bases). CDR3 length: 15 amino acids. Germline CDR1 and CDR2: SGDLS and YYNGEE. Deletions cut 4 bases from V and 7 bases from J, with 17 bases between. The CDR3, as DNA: TGTGCCAGCAGCCCACAACCAGGGGCGGGTGAAAAACTGTTTTTT. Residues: CASSPQPGAGEKLFF.

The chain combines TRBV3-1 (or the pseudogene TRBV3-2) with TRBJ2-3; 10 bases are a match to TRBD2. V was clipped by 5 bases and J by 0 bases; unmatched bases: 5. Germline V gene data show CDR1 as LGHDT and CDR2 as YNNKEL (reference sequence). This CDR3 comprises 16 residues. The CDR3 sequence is CASSWGLATSTDTQYF. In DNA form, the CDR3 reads TGTGCCAGCAGCTGGGGACTAGCGACTAGCACAGATACGCAGTATTTT.

CDR3 nucleotide sequence: TGCGCCAGCAGCCAAGGGGGGCTCCTCACAGATACGCAGTATTTT. Residues: CASSQGGLLTDTQYF. The chain couples TRBV4-1 to TRBJ2-3; TRBD1 might be the D (6 bases). CDR1 and CDR2 (germline): MGHRA, YSYEKL. Trimming left V 1 base short and J 2 bases short, with 10 bases between. This CDR3 is 15 amino acids long.